The T cell receptor beta chain under discussion was sequenced for a study of CD8 T cells in Susac syndrome. In contrast to the negatively isolated CD8+ and CD4+ T cells, TEMRA cells were FACS-enriched. With random hexamers, about 0.5 to 1 ug RNA was reverse transcribed. Each CDR3 protein gets one entry after TCRdb re-called the immunoSEQ multiplex PCR reads with MiXCR. The sample holds about 81,000 distinct CDR3 sequences, roughly 94% seen once. The V end was cut by 0 bases, the J end by 0 bases, with 15 bases between. The germline gives CDR1 SNHLY, CDR2 FYNNEI. The CDR3 is made up of 18 amino acids. V and J are TRBV2 and TRBJ2-1, with a weak D call TRBD2 (6 bases). The sequenced sample consisted of CD8+ T cells from PBMCs. This clonotype was sampled from a human donor with Susac syndrome. DNA of the CDR3: TGTGCCAGCAGTGAAGCGTGGGGCGGGGCGAGCTCCTACAATGAGCAGTTCTTC. This sequence encodes CASSEAWGGASSYNEQFF.